The 23 T cell receptor beta chains presented below share a single source sample, sequenced in a study of blood T cell repertoires in COVID-19. The repertoire was sequenced with immunoSEQ multiplex PCR; TCRdb's copy has only in-frame clones and lacks some. The sample lists about 180,000 clones; roughly four fifths were seen once. Sequencing used peripheral blood. These receptors came from a woman between 65 and 79 years old with COVID-19, enrolled during active disease.

V usage is TRBV7-9 and J usage is TRBJ1-3; 8 bases align to TRBD1. This CDR3 is built from 15 residues. The V gene end was trimmed by 1 base and the J gene end by 5 bases; junction bases not matched to a gene: 4. Germline V gene lookup returns CDR1 SEHNR and CDR2 FQNEAQ (reference sequence). CDR3 nucleotides: TGTGCCAGCAGCTTAGGAGACAGGGGCCGAAACACCATATATTTT. Translation gives CASSLGDRGRNTIYF. The variable domain in full, completed from reference TRBV7-9 and TRBJ1-3, reads DTGVSQNPRHKITKRGQNVTFRCDPISEHNRLYWYRQTLGQGPEFLTYFQNEAQLEKSRLLSDRFSAERPKGSFSTLEIQRTEQGDSAMYLCASSLGDRGRNTIYFGEGSWLTVV.

The J gene is TRBJ2-7, the V gene TRBV19; 9 positions agree with TRBD2. This CDR3 contains 13 residues. CDR1 LNHDA and CDR2 SQIVND come from the germline V gene (reference sequence). Trimming removed 7 bases from V and 5 bases from J; junction bases left unmatched: 6. The CDR3 loop reads CASKEREAHEQYF. The CDR3 DNA sequence: TGTGCCAGTAAGGAGCGGGAGGCCCACGAGCAGTACTTC.

This clone was counted a few times. J is TRBJ1-4 and V is TRBV5-1; D gene uncertain. V gave up 0 bases and J gave up 0 bases, with 9 bases separating them. The CDR3 loop spans 16 amino acids. Germline V gene data show CDR1 as SGHRS and CDR2 as YFSETQ. This CDR3 is CASSLGIVTTNEKLFF. DNA for the CDR3: TGCGCCAGCAGCTTGGGTATAGTTACAACTAATGAAAAACTGTTTTTT.

The CDR3 DNA is TGTGCCAGCAGCTTGGACAGGGGCACAGATACGCAGTATTTT. It translates to CASSLDRGTDTQYF. The chain uses TRBV5-6 and TRBJ2-3; D possibly corresponds to TRBD1 (6 bases). The CDR3 is 14 residues long. Trimming took off 0 bases at V and 1 base at J, with 6 bases between the two ends. Germline CDR1 is SGHDT and CDR2 is YYEEEE. The variable domain in full, completed from reference TRBV5-6 and TRBJ2-3, reads DAGVTQSPTHLIKTRGQQVTLRCSPKSGHDTVSWYQQALGQGPQFIFQYYEEEERQRGNFPDRFSGHQFPNYSSELNVNALLLGDSALYLCASSLDRGTDTQYFGPGTRLTVL.

A word on this clone: The junction does not match germline at one end; this may be a read error. The chain employs TRBV12-3 or TRBV12-4 and TRBJ2-4; D gene ambiguous. The CDR3 covers 12 residues. The CDR3 DNA is TGTGCCAGCAGTCTAGCCAAAAACATTCAGTACTTC. Translation: CASSLAKNIQYF.

This chain links TRBV4-3 with TRBJ2-7, with D possibly matching TRBD1 (5 bases). This CDR3 region has 13 residues. Trimming took 4 bases from V and 3 from J, leaving 10 bases between them. CDR1 and CDR2 (germline): LGHNA, YSLEER. CDR3 sequence reads: CASSLNQGYEQYF. In DNA, the CDR3 is TGCGCCAGCAGCCTGAATCAGGGCTACGAGCAGTACTTC.

The V gene is TRBV9, the J gene TRBJ1-4; 7 nucleotides match TRBD1. Unmatched junction bases numbered 7, after V lost 0 bases and J lost 5 bases. Germline lookup yields CDR1 SGDLS and CDR2 YYNGEE. The CDR3 spans 16 residues. In DNA, the CDR3 is TGTGCCAGCAGCGTAGGTCTCGGACAGGAGAATGAAAAACTGTTTTTT. Translating it yields CASSVGLGQENEKLFF.

This sequence joins TRBV18 and TRBJ2-3, with D perhaps matching TRBD1 (5 bases). CDR3 size: 16 residues. V lost 0 bases to trimming and J lost 2 bases, with 12 bases between them. CDR1 KGHSH and CDR2 LQKENI come from the germline V gene. CDR3 DNA: TGTGCCAGCTCACCACCGACGCAGGGAATCACAGATACGCAGTATTTT. The encoded protein is CASSPPTQGITDTQYF.

The chain couples TRBV7-9 to TRBJ1-1, with 8 positions matching TRBD1. J lost 6 bases, V lost 0 bases, and 6 bases had no gene match. CDR1 is SEHNR, CDR2 FQNEAQ, per germline (reference sequence). The CDR3 sequence is 15 residues long. The CDR3 loop reads CASSLAAGGAPEAFF. CDR3 in DNA: TGTGCCAGCAGCTTAGCGGCAGGGGGCGCCCCTGAAGCTTTCTTT.

The chain joins TRBV5-1 to TRBJ2-2; 11 bases fit TRBD1. This CDR3 has 16 residues. The V and J ends lost 6 bases and 8 bases, in that order; junction bases with no gene match: 12. Germline CDR1 is SGHRS and CDR2 is YFSETQ. The CDR3 spells CASKSTGTGGQGELFF. CDR3 DNA: TGCGCCAGCAAATCCACTGGGACAGGGGGACAGGGGGAGCTGTTTTTT.

The rearrangement links TRBV3-1 (or the pseudogene TRBV3-2) to TRBJ1-4, with a possible D match to TRBD1 (6 bases). Germline CDR1 LGHDT, CDR2 YNNKEL (reference sequence). V was shortened by 0 bases and J by 7 bases, with 21 bases between the two germline ends. CDR3 length: 18 amino acids. Written as DNA, the CDR3 is TGTGCCAGCAGCCAAGATAGGGGGGGGCTCGGATACGGTGAAAAACTGTTTTTT. Its translation is CASSQDRGGLGYGEKLFF.

The chain has TRBV5-1 and TRBJ2-3; D call uncertain. V lost 4 bases to trimming and J lost 4 bases, with 13 bases between them. This CDR3 spans 14 amino acids. CDR1 and CDR2 (germline): SGHRS, YFSETQ. The chain's CDR3 is CASSGGGRADTQYF. The CDR3 bases are TGCGCCAGCAGCGGCGGCGGTCGCGCAGATACGCAGTATTTT.

This chain uses TRBV5-1 with TRBJ2-5; 10 bases match TRBD1. This CDR3 has 15 amino acids. CDR1 SGHRS and CDR2 YFSETQ come from the germline V gene. V was clipped by 4 bases and J by 5 bases; unmatched bases: 8. CDR3 bases: TGCGCCAGCAGCCAAACGCCGGGACAGGGGGAGACCCAGTACTTC. This codes for CASSQTPGQGETQYF.

This chain uses TRBV14 with TRBJ2-1; 9 positions agree with TRBD1. V lost 1 base to trimming and J lost 15 bases; unmatched junction nucleotides: 16. From germline, CDR1 is SGHDN and CDR2 FVKESK. The CDR3 spans 16 residues. The CDR3 sequence is CASSQVYSEIGTGLFF. In nucleotides, the CDR3 is TGTGCCAGCAGCCAAGTCTATTCCGAAATCGGGACAGGGTTGTTCTTC.

The chain has TRBV6-2 or TRBV6-3 and TRBJ2-5; possible D gene TRBD2, 6 bases. V lost 6 bases and J 4 bases, leaving 12 bases between the germline ends. CDR1 and CDR2 (germline): MNHEY, SVGEGT. This CDR3 is built from 13 residues. Written as DNA, the CDR3 is TGTGCCAGCAGGTACCCGGGACTAGAGACCCAGTACTTC. Translation gives CASRYPGLETQYF.

The gene calls are TRBV2 and TRBJ2-5; a possible D gene is TRBD2 (5 bases). The ends were cut back, 6 bases at V and 3 bases at J, with 17 bases in the middle. The CDR3 covers 15 residues. The germline gives CDR1 SNHLY, CDR2 FYNNEI. The CDR3 spells CASSATGNLEETQYF. CDR3 in DNA: TGTGCCAGCAGCGCTACCGGGAACTTAGAAGAGACCCAGTACTTC.

The rearrangement joins TRBV6-1 to TRBJ2-2, with 12 bases aligning to TRBD2. This CDR3 is built from 19 residues. Per the germline V gene, CDR1 is MNHNS and CDR2 is SASEGT. Losses at the gene ends were 4 bases for V and 3 bases for J; bases not matched to a gene: 12. The DNA of the CDR3 is TGTGCCAGCAGTGGACCCCTTACTAGCGGGAGGAAGGACACCGGGGAGCTGTTTTTT. It encodes CASSGPLTSGRKDTGELFF.

This chain connects TRBV12-3 or TRBV12-4 to TRBJ2-5; D is unresolved. The length of the CDR3 is 12 residues. The V and J ends lost 3 bases and 5 bases respectively, with 7 bases between them. CDR3 residues: CASSFYGETQYF. In DNA form, the CDR3 reads TGTGCCAGCAGTTTCTACGGGGAGACCCAGTACTTC.

This chain connects TRBV6-1 to TRBJ2-1; 8 nucleotides align to TRBD2. The V and J ends lost 2 bases and 2 bases, in that order; junction bases with no gene match: 2. The germline V gene encodes CDR1 MNHNS and CDR2 SASEGT. This CDR3 region has 15 residues. CDR3 protein: CASSESGGPYNEQFF. The CDR3 nucleotides are TGTGCCAGCAGTGAATCGGGAGGGCCCTACAATGAGCAGTTCTTC.

The genes are TRBV28 and TRBJ2-7; possible D gene TRBD2, 5 bases. In germline, CDR1 is MDHEN, CDR2 SYDVKM. The V gene lost 7 bases and the J gene lost 5 bases, with 12 bases spanning the gap. The CDR3 contains 12 residues. CDR3 sequence: CASTHEGHEQYF. CDR3 nucleotides: TGTGCCAGCACGCATGAGGGCCACGAGCAGTACTTC.

The chain combines TRBV28 with TRBJ2-1; TRBD2 agrees at 16 bases. J gave up 4 bases and V 7 bases, and 13 bases lay outside the gene matches. The CDR3 loop spans 19 amino acids. In germline, CDR1 is MDHEN, CDR2 SYDVKM. CDR3 DNA: TGTGCCAGCACCCCTACGGGACTAGCGGGAGGGCCGGGTTACAATGAGCAGTTCTTC. Amino acid sequence: CASTPTGLAGGPGYNEQFF.

V gene TRBV6-6 combines with J gene TRBJ2-7, with TRBD1 matching over 7 bases. The CDR3 loop spans 14 amino acids. The germline gives CDR1 MNHNY, CDR2 SVGAGI (reference sequence). V lost 5 bases to trimming and J lost 3 bases; unmatched junction nucleotides: 7. CDR3 region: CASSTVDRRYEQYF. DNA of the CDR3: TGTGCCAGCAGTACTGTGGACAGGCGCTACGAGCAGTACTTC.

The chain combines TRBV7-2 with TRBJ1-1; a possible D gene is TRBD1 (5 bases). The V end was cut by 2 bases, the J end by 0 bases, with 7 bases between. Germline V gene sequence: CDR1 SGHTA, CDR2 FQGNSA. This CDR3 has 14 amino acids. CDR3 amino acids: CASSLRGVNTEAFF. In DNA, the CDR3 is TGTGCCAGCAGCTTAAGGGGCGTGAACACTGAAGCTTTCTTT.